The clone carrying this T cell receptor beta chain was detected a few times. Since no conserved phenylalanine or tryptophan closes the CDR3, a read error is the likely cause. CDR3 length: 18 residues. Trimming left V 4 bases short and J 4 bases short, with 25 bases between. Germline V lookup: CDR1 KGHDR, CDR2 SFDVKD. RNA transcripts were the template for amplifying TCR beta CDR3 regions. Using the HTBI primer set, a first-round RT-PCR was run on the TCR CDR3. TCRdb analysed the multiplex PCR reads with MiXCR anew, one entry per CDR3 protein. The sample gives about 270,000 distinct CDR3 sequences, about 25% of which show up once; 20% to 30% is in the top ten. This sample was included in a study of T cells in Graves' hyperthyroidism and ophthalmopathy.

Sequencing was performed on blood. The gene calls are TRBV24-1 and TRBJ2-7; maybe TRBD1 (8 bases). This clonotype originated in a man aged 35 to 55 with Graves' hyperthyroidism that later progressed to Graves' ophthalmopathy. Written as DNA, the CDR3 is TGTGCCACCAGTGAAAGGGAGGGACAGGTCTCTTTCTGGTACGAGCAGTACCTC. Translating gives CATSEREGQVSFWYEQYL.